A single sample gave rise to the 21 T cell receptor beta chains below, sequenced in a study of neurological immune-mediated disorders. One entry per CDR3 protein results from TCRdb running MiXCR on the 5' RACE reads. The sample records 130,000 or so distinct CDR3 sequences, around 3% being singletons. What was sequenced was PBMCs. These receptors were collected from a woman aged 25 to 45 with multiple sclerosis.

This clonotype was observed many times. The chain links TRBV6-6 to TRBJ2-5, with TRBD2 matching 7 bases. Germline values: CDR1 MNHNY, CDR2 SVGAGI (reference sequence). J lost 7 bases, V lost 10 bases, and 9 bases had no gene match. CDR3 length: 12 amino acids. The CDR3 sequence is CATTGGSGTQYF. The CDR3 DNA follows: TGTGCCACCACCGGGGGGTCAGGGACCCAGTACTTC.

This clonotype was detected many times. Here the CDR3 reads CAISEVTNNEQFF. The DNA for the CDR3 is TGTGCCATCAGTGAGGTAACTAACAATGAGCAGTTCTTC. This chain connects TRBV10-3 to TRBJ2-1; D gene unclear. Germline CDR1 reads ENHRY; CDR2 reads SYGVKD. The CDR3 extends over 13 amino acids. The germline V and J ends were trimmed by 2 bases and 5 bases, with 7 bases remaining between them.

In this sample, this clonotype turned up many times. The gene calls are TRBV5-5 and TRBJ1-5; 7 bases fit TRBD1. Germline assignment: CDR1 SGHKS and CDR2 YYEKEE (reference sequence). This CDR3 is built from 18 residues. V lost 2 bases to trimming and J lost 4 bases; unmatched junction nucleotides: 15. The CDR3 DNA sequence: TGTGCCAGCAGCTTTGGACTCCCACGCCAGGGGGGTAATCAGCCCCAGCATTTT. Protein sequence: CASSFGLPRQGGNQPQHF.

This clonotype appeared many times. This chain uses TRBV12-3 or TRBV12-4 with TRBJ2-3; 10 bases agree with TRBD1. Trimming at V came to 10 bases and at J to 1 base, leaving 2 bases not matched to a gene. The CDR3 has 13 amino acids. The CDR3: CATGTGGTDTQYF. CDR3 bases: TGTGCCACCGGGACAGGGGGCACAGATACGCAGTATTTT.

This clonotype has a count of ten or more. V and J are TRBV12-3 or TRBV12-4 and TRBJ1-2; D remains ambiguous. V was clipped by 0 bases and J by 8 bases, with 10 bases between them. CDR3 size: 13 residues. Here the CDR3 DNA reads TGTGCCAGCAGTTTAGCGGTTGGTCGCGGCTACACCTTC. Translation gives CASSLAVGRGYTF.

This clonotype occurred many times. The gene calls are TRBV10-3 and TRBJ2-6; the D is unclear. V was pared by 8 bases and J by 0 bases, with 17 bases between. In germline, CDR1 is ENHRY, CDR2 SYGVKD. The CDR3 spans 17 residues. As DNA, the CDR3 is TGTGCCATCCCCGGCAGTTGGACGCCCTCTGGGGCCAACGTCCTGACTTTC. Its translation: CAIPGSWTPSGANVLTF.

The CDR3 loop reads CASSLQSAGGYGPLHF. The CDR3 DNA follows: TGTGCCAGCAGCTTACAGTCGGCAGGGGGGTATGGACCCCTCCACTTT. The chain couples TRBV7-9 to TRBJ1-6, with 7 positions matching TRBD1. Germline CDR1 and CDR2: SEHNR and FQNEAQ (reference sequence). The CDR3 is made up of 16 amino acids. With 2 bases clipped from V and 12 bases from J, the junction kept 13 bases outside the gene matches.

Ten or more counts support this clonotype. The gene calls are TRBV7-8 and TRBJ2-1; TRBD1 is a possible D gene (5 bases). Trimming cost V 5 bases and J 6 bases, with 8 bases left between them. The CDR3 covers 12 residues. The germline gives CDR1 SGHVS, CDR2 FQNEAQ. Here the CDR3 reads CASSPRVNEQFF. The CDR3 bases are TGTGCCAGCAGCCCCAGGGTCAATGAGCAGTTCTTC.

This clonotype was counted ten times or more. The chain couples TRBV28 to TRBJ1-2; 7 nucleotides match TRBD1. CDR1 is MDHEN and CDR2 is SYDVKM in the germline V gene. J was trimmed by 3 bases and V by 5 bases; bases with no gene match: 9. The CDR3 has 15 residues. The CDR3 DNA is TGTGCCAGCAGTCCCAGGACAGGTGTGGACTATGGCTACACCTTC. It yields the protein CASSPRTGVDYGYTF.

This clonotype was picked up many times. CDR3 sequence: CSARPPGLASGQFF. For the CDR3, the DNA is TGCAGTGCTAGACCTCCGGGACTAGCATCGGGGCAGTTCTTC. J is TRBJ2-1 and V is TRBV20-1, with 9 bases that match TRBD2. This CDR3 has 14 amino acids. With V trimmed by 2 bases and J by 12 bases, 11 bases remained unmatched. The germline gives CDR1 DFQATT, CDR2 SNEGSKA (reference sequence).

This clonotype has a count of ten or more. The gene calls are TRBV20-1 and TRBJ2-5; no clear D gene. Germline CDR1 is DFQATT and CDR2 is SNEGSKA (reference sequence). This CDR3 comprises 11 residues. Trimming pared 2 bases from V and 2 bases from J, leaving 3 bases between. The chain's CDR3 is CSARRQETQYF. The CDR3 bases are TGCAGTGCTAGAAGACAAGAGACCCAGTACTTC.

This clonotype was seen repeatedly, ten times or more. The chain couples TRBV20-1 to TRBJ2-4; D remains unclear. Trimming removed 0 bases from V and 6 bases from J, with 9 bases in between. CDR1 and CDR2 from the germline V gene are DFQATT and SNEGSKA (reference sequence). The CDR3 contains 13 residues. The CDR3 sequence: CSARDQLRNIQYF. The CDR3 nucleotides are TGCAGTGCTAGAGATCAATTGAGAAACATTCAGTACTTC.

This clonotype appeared many times. V usage is TRBV15 and J usage is TRBJ2-1, with 8 positions matching TRBD2. The germline CDR1 and CDR2 sequences are LNHNV and YYDKDF (reference sequence). The CDR3 is 17 residues long. The trim removed 2 bases at V and 2 bases at J, leaving 8 bases unmatched. The CDR3 is CATSRPRGSGTYNEQFF. CDR3 nucleotides: TGTGCCACCAGCAGACCCCGTGGTAGCGGGACCTACAATGAGCAGTTCTTC.

There are many counts of this clonotype. V usage is TRBV20-1 and J usage is TRBJ2-3, with D maybe TRBD1 (6 bases). The V end was cut by 1 base, the J end by 6 bases, with 8 bases between. The CDR3 length is 12 residues. Germline-derived CDR1 and CDR2 are DFQATT and SNEGSKA (reference sequence). This chain's CDR3 is CSARGGHDTQYF. The CDR3 DNA follows: TGCAGTGCTAGAGGGGGGCACGATACGCAGTATTTT.

This clonotype was observed many times. The CDR3 protein is CASSGTRGQFSSGANVLTF. In DNA, the CDR3 is TGTGCCAGCAGTGGGACTCGGGGGCAGTTTTCCTCTGGGGCCAACGTCCTGACTTTC. This chain joins TRBV27 and TRBJ2-6; D might be TRBD1 or TRBD2, each matching 6 bases. V gave up 5 bases and J gave up 0 bases, with 20 bases separating them. The CDR3 spans 19 residues. Germline CDR1 reads MNHEY; CDR2 reads SMNVEV (reference sequence).

This sequence joins TRBV18 and TRBJ2-3, with D perhaps TRBD1 or TRBD2 (6 bases each). The CDR3 totals 16 residues. The V end was cut by 4 bases, the J end by 3 bases, with 17 bases between. In germline, CDR1 is KGHSH, CDR2 LQKENI. The CDR3 coding sequence is TGTGCCAGCTCACAAAACGTCGGGGGCCGGACAGATACGCAGTATTTT. It yields the protein CASSQNVGGRTDTQYF.

In its sample, this clonotype was seen many times. This chain uses TRBV2 with TRBJ1-5; D might be TRBD1 (6 bases). CDR1 is SNHLY and CDR2 is FYNNEI in the germline V gene. The length of the CDR3 is 14 residues. Trimming removed 4 bases from V and 5 bases from J, with 12 bases in between. CDR3 sequence: CASSVEQGDQPQHF. DNA of the CDR3: TGTGCCAGCAGTGTTGAACAGGGAGATCAGCCCCAGCATTTT.

This clonotype was seen repeatedly, ten times or more. The genes are TRBV7-2 and TRBJ2-1; no definite D call. Trimming removed 4 bases from V and 0 bases from J, with 7 bases in between. The germline gives CDR1 SGHTA, CDR2 FQGNSA. This CDR3 has 14 residues. CDR3 region: CASSWTSSYNEQFF. The DNA of the CDR3 is TGTGCCAGCAGCTGGACGAGCTCCTACAATGAGCAGTTCTTC.

The sample holds many counts of this clonotype. J is TRBJ2-1 and V is TRBV27; D is unclear. The V end was cut by 3 bases, the J end by 0 bases, with 3 bases between. This CDR3 has 13 amino acids. The V gene's germline CDR1 is MNHEY and CDR2 SMNVEV (reference sequence). The CDR3 loop reads CASSFSSYNEQFF. The CDR3 nucleotides read TGTGCCAGCAGTTTTAGCTCCTACAATGAGCAGTTCTTC.

At least ten counts were recorded for this clonotype. The rearrangement uses TRBV5-1 and TRBJ2-5; the match to TRBD2 covers 10 bases. This CDR3 region has 16 residues. J was trimmed by 5 bases and V by 4 bases; bases with no gene match: 11. The germline V gene has CDR1 SGHRS and CDR2 YFSETQ. CDR3 in DNA: TGCGCCAGCAGCCATAAGCGGGGGGGCCAGCAGGAGACCCAGTACTTC. The encoded protein is CASSHKRGGQQETQYF.

This clonotype was recorded at least ten times. This chain links TRBV24-1 with TRBJ2-1; 9 bases line up with TRBD2. The CDR3 extends over 15 amino acids. Germline values: CDR1 KGHDR, CDR2 SFDVKD. V trimming: 3 bases; J trimming: 9 bases; junction bases outside the gene matches: 8. CDR3 DNA sequence: TGTGCCACCAGTGATCCCGGGACTAGCAAGAGTGAGCAGTTCTTC. The encoded protein is CATSDPGTSKSEQFF.